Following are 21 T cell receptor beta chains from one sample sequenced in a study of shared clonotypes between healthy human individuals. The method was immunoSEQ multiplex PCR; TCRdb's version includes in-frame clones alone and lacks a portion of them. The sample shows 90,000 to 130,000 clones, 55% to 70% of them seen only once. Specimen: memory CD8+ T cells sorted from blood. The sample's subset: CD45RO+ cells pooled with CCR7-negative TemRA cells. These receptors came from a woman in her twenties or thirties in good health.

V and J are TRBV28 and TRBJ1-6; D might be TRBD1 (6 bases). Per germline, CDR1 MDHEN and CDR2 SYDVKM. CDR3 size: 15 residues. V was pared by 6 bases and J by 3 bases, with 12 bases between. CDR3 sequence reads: CASRTRDNYNSPLHF. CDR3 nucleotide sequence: TGTGCCAGCAGGACCCGGGACAACTATAATTCACCCCTCCACTTT.

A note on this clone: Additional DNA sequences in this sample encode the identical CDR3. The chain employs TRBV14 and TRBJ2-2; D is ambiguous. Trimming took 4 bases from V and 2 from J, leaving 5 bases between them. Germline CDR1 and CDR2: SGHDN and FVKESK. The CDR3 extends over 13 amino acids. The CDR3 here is CASSLLNTGELFF. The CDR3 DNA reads TGTGCCAGCAGCCTCCTCAACACCGGGGAGCTGTTTTTT.

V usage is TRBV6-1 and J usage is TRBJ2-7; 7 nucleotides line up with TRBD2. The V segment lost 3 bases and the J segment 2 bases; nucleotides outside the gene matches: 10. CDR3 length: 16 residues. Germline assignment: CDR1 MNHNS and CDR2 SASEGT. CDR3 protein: CASSEFAGVGTYEQYF. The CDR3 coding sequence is TGTGCCAGCAGTGAGTTTGCGGGAGTAGGGACCTACGAGCAGTACTTC.

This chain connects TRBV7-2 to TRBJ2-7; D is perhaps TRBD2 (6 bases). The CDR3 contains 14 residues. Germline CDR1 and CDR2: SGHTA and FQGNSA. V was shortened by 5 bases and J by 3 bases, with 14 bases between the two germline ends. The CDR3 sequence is CASSVDWGDYEQYF. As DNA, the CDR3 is TGTGCCAGCAGCGTGGACTGGGGGGACTACGAGCAGTACTTC.

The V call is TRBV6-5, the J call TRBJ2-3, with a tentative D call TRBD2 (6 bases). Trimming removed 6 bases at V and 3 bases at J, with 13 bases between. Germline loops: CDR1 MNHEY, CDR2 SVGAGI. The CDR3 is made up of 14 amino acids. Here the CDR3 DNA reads TGTGCCAGCAGGGGGGACTCTGAAACAGATACGCAGTATTTT. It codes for CASRGDSETDTQYF.

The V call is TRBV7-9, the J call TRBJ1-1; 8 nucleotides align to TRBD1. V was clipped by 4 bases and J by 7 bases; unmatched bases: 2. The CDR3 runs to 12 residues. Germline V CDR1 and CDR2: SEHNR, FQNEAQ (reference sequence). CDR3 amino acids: CASSSGTGEAFF. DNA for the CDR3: TGTGCCAGCAGCTCCGGGACAGGTGAAGCTTTCTTT.

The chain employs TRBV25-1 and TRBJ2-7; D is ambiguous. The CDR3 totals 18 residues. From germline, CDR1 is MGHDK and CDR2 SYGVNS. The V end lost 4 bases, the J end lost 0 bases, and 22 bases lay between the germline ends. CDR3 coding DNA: TGTGCCAGCAGTGGCCACGCACACAGCCCGGAGAGCTCCTACGAGCAGTACTTC. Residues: CASSGHAHSPESSYEQYF.

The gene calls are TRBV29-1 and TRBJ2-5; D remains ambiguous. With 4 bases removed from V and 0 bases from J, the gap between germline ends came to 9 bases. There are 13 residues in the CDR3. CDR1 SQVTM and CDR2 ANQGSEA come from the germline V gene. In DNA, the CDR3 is TGCAGCGTTGTCACGCCGTACCAAGAGACCCAGTACTTC. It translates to CSVVTPYQETQYF.

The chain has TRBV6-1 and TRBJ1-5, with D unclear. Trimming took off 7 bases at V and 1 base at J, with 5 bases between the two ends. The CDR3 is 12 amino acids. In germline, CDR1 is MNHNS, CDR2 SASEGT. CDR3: CASIGSNQPQHF. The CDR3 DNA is TGTGCCAGCATAGGGAGCAATCAGCCCCAGCATTTT.

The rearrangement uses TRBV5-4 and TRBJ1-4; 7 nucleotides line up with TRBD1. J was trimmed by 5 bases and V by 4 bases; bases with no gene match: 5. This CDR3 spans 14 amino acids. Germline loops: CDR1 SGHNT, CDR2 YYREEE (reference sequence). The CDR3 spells CASSPGQENEKLFF. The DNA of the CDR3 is TGTGCCAGCAGCCCAGGACAGGAAAATGAAAAACTGTTTTTT.

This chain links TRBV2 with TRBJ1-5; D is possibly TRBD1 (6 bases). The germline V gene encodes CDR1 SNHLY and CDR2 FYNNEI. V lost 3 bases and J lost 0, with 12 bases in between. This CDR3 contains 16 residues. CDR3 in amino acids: CASSDGVGGSNQPQHF. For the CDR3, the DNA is TGTGCCAGCAGTGATGGAGTAGGGGGTAGCAATCAGCCCCAGCATTTT.

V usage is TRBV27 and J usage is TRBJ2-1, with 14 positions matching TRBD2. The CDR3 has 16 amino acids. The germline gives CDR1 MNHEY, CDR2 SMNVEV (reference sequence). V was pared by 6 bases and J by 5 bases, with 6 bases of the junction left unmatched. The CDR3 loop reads CASRRGTSGSHNEQFF. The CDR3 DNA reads TGTGCCAGCAGACGAGGGACTAGCGGGAGTCACAATGAGCAGTTCTTC.

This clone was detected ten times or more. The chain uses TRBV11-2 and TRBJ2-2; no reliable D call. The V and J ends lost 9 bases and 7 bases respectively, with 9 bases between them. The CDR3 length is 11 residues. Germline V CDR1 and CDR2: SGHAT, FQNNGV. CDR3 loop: CASRIIGELFF. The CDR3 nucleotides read TGTGCCAGTAGAATAATCGGGGAGCTGTTTTTT.

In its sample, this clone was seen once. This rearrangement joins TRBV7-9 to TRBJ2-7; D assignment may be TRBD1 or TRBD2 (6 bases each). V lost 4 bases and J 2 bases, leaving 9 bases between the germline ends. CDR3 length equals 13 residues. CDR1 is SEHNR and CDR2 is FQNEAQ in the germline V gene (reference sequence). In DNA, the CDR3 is TGTGCCAGCAGCTCGGAGGGGGCCTACGAGCAGTACTTC. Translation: CASSSEGAYEQYF. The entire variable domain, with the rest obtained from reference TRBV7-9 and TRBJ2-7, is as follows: DTGVSQNPRHKITKRGQNVTFRCDPISEHNRLYWYRQTLGQGPEFLTYFQNEAQLEKSRLLSDRFSAERPKGSFSTLEIQRTEQGDSAMYLCASSSEGAYEQYFGPGTRLTVT.

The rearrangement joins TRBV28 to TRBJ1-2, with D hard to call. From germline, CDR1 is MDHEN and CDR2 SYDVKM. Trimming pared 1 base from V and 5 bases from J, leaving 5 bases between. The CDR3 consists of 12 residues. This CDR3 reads CASSLLGYGYTF. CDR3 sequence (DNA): TGTGCCAGCAGTTTATTAGGTTATGGCTACACCTTC.

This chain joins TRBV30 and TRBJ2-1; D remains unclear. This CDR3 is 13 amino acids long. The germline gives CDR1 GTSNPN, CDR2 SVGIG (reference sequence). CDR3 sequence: CAVEWVSYNEQFF. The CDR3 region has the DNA TGTGCTGTGGAGTGGGTCTCCTACAATGAGCAGTTCTTC.

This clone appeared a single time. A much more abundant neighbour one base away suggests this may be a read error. Here the CDR3 reads CANSLVVSGYNEQFF. CDR3 nucleotide sequence: TGTGCCAACAGCTTGGTAGTTAGCGGTTACAATGAGCAGTTCTTC. V usage is TRBV5-4 and J usage is TRBJ2-1, with D perhaps matching TRBD2 (6 bases). Germline lookup yields CDR1 SGHNT and CDR2 YYREEE (reference sequence). This CDR3 is built from 15 residues. Filled out from reference TRBV5-4 and TRBJ2-1, the complete variable domain reads ETGVTQSPTHLIKTRGQQVTLRCSSQSGHNTVSWYQQALGQGPQFIFQYYREEENGRGNFPPRFSGLQFPNYSSELNVNALELDDSALYLCANSLVVSGYNEQFFGPGTRLTVL.

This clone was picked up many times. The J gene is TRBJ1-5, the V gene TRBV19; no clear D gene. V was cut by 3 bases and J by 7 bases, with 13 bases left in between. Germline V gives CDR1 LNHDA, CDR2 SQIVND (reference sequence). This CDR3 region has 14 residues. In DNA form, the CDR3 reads TGTGCCAGTAGTATTAACAGCGGATGGCAGCCCCAGCATTTT. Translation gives CASSINSGWQPQHF.

CDR3 amino acids: CASSRWGGTSGTYEQYF. CDR3 DNA sequence: TGCGCCAGCAGCCGTTGGGGGGGAACTAGCGGGACGTACGAGCAGTACTTC. This rearrangement joins TRBV4-1 to TRBJ2-7, with 10 bases fitting TRBD2. This CDR3 has 17 residues. Trimming took 4 bases from V and 4 from J; bases not matched to a gene: 13. The V gene's germline CDR1 is MGHRA and CDR2 YSYEKL.

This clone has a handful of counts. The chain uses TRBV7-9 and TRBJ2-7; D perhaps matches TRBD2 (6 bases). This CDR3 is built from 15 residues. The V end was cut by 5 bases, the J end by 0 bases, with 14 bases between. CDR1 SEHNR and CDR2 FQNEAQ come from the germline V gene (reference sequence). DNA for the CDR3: TGTGCCAGCAGCCACGGGACTTATAACTCCTACGAGCAGTACTTC. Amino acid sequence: CASSHGTYNSYEQYF.

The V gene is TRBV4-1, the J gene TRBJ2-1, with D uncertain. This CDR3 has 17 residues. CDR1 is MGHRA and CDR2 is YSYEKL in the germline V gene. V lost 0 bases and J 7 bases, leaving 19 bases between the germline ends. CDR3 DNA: TGCGCCAGCAGCCAAGATAATTTGAACCAGGTGGCAAATGAGCAGTTCTTC. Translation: CASSQDNLNQVANEQFF.